The rows below give T cell receptor beta chains drawn from one sample of a study of CXCR3-negative and CXCR3-positive naive CD8 T cells. TCRdb reanalyzed the 5' RACE reads and collapses them to one entry per CDR3 protein, without DNA. This repertoire includes around 50,000 distinct CDR3 sequences. Material: naive CXCR3- CD8+ T cells from blood. The receptors shown here come from a human donor in good health. Some clones in this sample may be carry-over from other donors' samples. Each CDR3 is given with its conserved first and last residue.

j_call,v_call,cdr3_aa
TRBJ2-3,TRBV2,CASRRQGGPDTQYF
TRBJ1-5,TRBV7-9,CASSLVARDQPQHF
TRBJ1-5,TRBV20-1,CSADSIISNQPQHF
TRBJ1-1,TRBV7-2,CASSRDAGVGTEAFF
TRBJ2-5,TRBV28,CASSSLAARRTQYF
TRBJ2-1,TRBV5-1,CASSPSTSGAYNEQFF
TRBJ2-3,TRBV14,CASSQQTLSGGTDTQYF
TRBJ2-7,TRBV7-9,CASSPPDSGSYEQYF
TRBJ2-6,TRBV12-3/TRBV12-4,CASILHPDTSSGANVLTF
TRBJ1-1,TRBV21-1,CASSKPSRVAEAFF
TRBJ1-1,TRBV5-1,CASSLATGSTEAFF
TRBJ2-3,TRBV23-1,CASIVTGGVDTQYF
TRBJ2-4,TRBV29-1,CSVTGGGAKNIQYF
TRBJ2-2,TRBV7-6,CASSLAGAGGELFF
TRBJ2-7,TRBV15,CATSSYPRTTYEQYF
TRBJ2-1,TRBV29-1,CSLKPTWRSNEQFF
TRBJ2-2,TRBV2,CASSDWQGGFTGELFF
TRBJ2-7,TRBV7-6,CASSPRGPYEQYF
TRBJ2-1,TRBV20-1,CSAMPGGDLYNEQFF
TRBJ2-1,TRBV3-1,CASSKLSGASYNEQFF
TRBJ2-1,TRBV20-1,CSARDRGDYNEQFF
TRBJ2-2,TRBV12-3/TRBV12-4,CASSWIAGVFTGELFF
TRBJ2-7,TRBV29-1,CSVVEASYEQYF
TRBJ2-1,TRBV27,CASSISGRSSYNEQFF
TRBJ2-7,TRBV29-1,CSVERPGPSSYEQYF
TRBJ2-1,TRBV4-3,CASSQVTGKENEQFF
TRBJ2-1,TRBV20-1,CSATRTSGYNEQFF
TRBJ2-5,TRBV27,CASSLGGGRIETQYF
TRBJ2-5,TRBV6-5,CASSREGTQYF
TRBJ2-1,TRBV10-3,CAISEPGQGANEQFF
TRBJ2-6,TRBV7-9,CASSWPPSGVGANVLTF